The 15 T cell receptor beta chains below were found in one sample sequenced in a study of identical twins. TCRdb fed the 5' RACE reads into MiXCR, producing one record per CDR3 protein. The repertoire holds hundreds of thousands of distinct CDR3 sequences, with under 8.5% as singletons. These same records also appear under a second study, on yellow fever vaccine responses in identical twins.

The sample was PBMCs. These receptors all come from a woman under 30 in good health.

In this sample, this clonotype turned up a few times. The chain joins TRBV7-3 to TRBJ2-3; D possibly matches TRBD1 or TRBD2 (5 bases each). The V and J ends lost 5 bases and 2 bases respectively, with 14 bases between them. Germline CDR1 reads SGHTA; CDR2 reads FQGTGA. The CDR3 has 15 residues. CDR3 loop: CASSEQAGHTDTQYF. In DNA, the CDR3 is TGTGCCAGCAGCGAACAGGCGGGTCACACAGATACGCAGTATTTT.

In this sample, this clonotype turned up many times. The rearrangement uses TRBV6-4 and TRBJ2-2; the D gene could be TRBD1 or TRBD2 (5 bases each). CDR1 and CDR2 (germline): MRHNA, SNTAGT. V was shortened by 4 bases and J by 5 bases, with 11 bases between the two germline ends. This CDR3 has 14 amino acids. CDR3 in DNA: TGTGCCAGCAGTGTTGGCAGGGAGACCGGGGAGCTGTTTTTT. Protein product: CASSVGRETGELFF.

This clonotype was picked up a small number of times. CDR3 nucleotide sequence: TGTGCCAGCAGACCGACTAGCGGGAGGGCCTTTGGTGAGCAGTTCTTC. Amino acid sequence: CASRPTSGRAFGEQFF. This rearrangement joins TRBV6-1 to TRBJ2-1, with 14 bases lining up with TRBD2. The V segment lost 6 bases and the J segment 9 bases; nucleotides outside the gene matches: 10. The germline gives CDR1 MNHNS, CDR2 SASEGT. This CDR3 has 16 residues.

The chain is built from TRBV2 and TRBJ2-2; TRBD1 matches 7 bases. Germline-derived CDR1 and CDR2 are SNHLY and FYNNEI. The V segment lost 4 bases and the J segment 4 bases; nucleotides outside the gene matches: 18. The CDR3 contains 19 residues. In nucleotides, the CDR3 is TGTGCCAGCAGTGCGCACAGGGGCCTCGACGGGGCCCCCACCGGGGAGCTGTTTTTT. Encoded protein: CASSAHRGLDGAPTGELFF.

This clonotype turned up a few times. The chain combines TRBV6-5 with TRBJ2-6; perhaps TRBD1 as D (5 bases). The CDR3 runs to 15 residues. Germline CDR1 is MNHEY and CDR2 is SVGAGI. V was pared by 4 bases and J by 2 bases, with 9 bases between. The CDR3 bases are TGTGCCAGCAGTTCCGCAGGGACTGGGGCCAACGTCCTGACTTTC. Translated, it gives CASSSAGTGANVLTF.

This clonotype showed up just a few times. The rearrangement links TRBV9 to TRBJ2-7, with TRBD1 matching 9 bases. V shed 0 bases and J 5 bases; nucleotides not matched to a gene: 6. Per the germline V gene, CDR1 is SGDLS and CDR2 is YYNGEE. This CDR3 is 15 amino acids long. CDR3 residues: CASSVAGTGKHEQYF. The CDR3 DNA reads as TGTGCCAGCAGCGTAGCCGGGACAGGGAAACACGAGCAGTACTTC.

This clonotype was counted at least ten times. The chain carries TRBV2 and TRBJ1-5; 11 positions agree with TRBD1. With V trimmed by 5 bases and J by 6 bases, 21 bases remained unmatched. The CDR3 runs 20 residues. Per the germline V gene, CDR1 is SNHLY and CDR2 is FYNNEI. DNA of the CDR3: TGTGCCAGCAGTCCAGCTTTACGTCCGGGACAGGGGGGCGGCAGTCAGCCCCAGCATTTT. Amino acid sequence: CASSPALRPGQGGGSQPQHF.

The chain joins TRBV14 to TRBJ2-7; no reliable D call. Trimming took off 0 bases at V and 2 bases at J, with 8 bases between the two ends. Per germline, CDR1 SGHDN and CDR2 FVKESK. The CDR3 totals 14 residues. DNA for the CDR3: TGTGCCAGCAGCCAAGATGTCAGAACCTACGAGCAGTACTTC. Protein sequence: CASSQDVRTYEQYF. Full variable domain (remainder filled in from reference TRBV14 and TRBJ2-7): EAGVTQFPSHSVIEKGQTVTLRCDPISGHDNLYWYRRVMGKEIKFLLHFVKESKQDESGMPNNRFLAERTGGTYSTLKVQPAELEDSGVYFCASSQDVRTYEQYFGPGTRLTVT.

This clonotype was detected a few times. This chain uses TRBV10-3 with TRBJ2-1; 13 bases fit TRBD2. The J segment lost 3 bases and the V segment lost 5 bases, leaving 4 bases of the junction unmatched. The CDR3 has 16 amino acids. CDR1 and CDR2 from the germline V gene are ENHRY and SYGVKD. This chain's CDR3 is CAISLTSGRVYNEQFF. CDR3 nucleotide sequence: TGTGCCATCAGTCTAACTAGCGGGAGGGTCTACAATGAGCAGTTCTTC.

A few counts support this clonotype. The rearrangement joins TRBV5-1 to TRBJ2-7; 10 positions agree with TRBD1. The CDR3 totals 16 residues. Trimming at V came to 4 bases and at J to 3 bases, leaving 10 bases not matched to a gene. Germline assignment: CDR1 SGHRS and CDR2 YFSETQ. CDR3 residues: CASSPQSWDRGYEQYF. Here the CDR3 DNA reads TGCGCCAGCAGCCCGCAAAGTTGGGACAGGGGCTACGAGCAGTACTTC.

This clonotype has a handful of counts. The chain is built from TRBV10-1 and TRBJ2-1; tentatively, D is TRBD1 (5 bases). Germline CDR1 reads WNHNN; CDR2 reads SYGVQD (reference sequence). With 5 bases removed from V and 5 bases from J, the gap between germline ends came to 13 bases. The CDR3 spans 14 residues. Written as DNA, the CDR3 is TGCGCCAGCAGTCGCAGGCAGGGTGACAATGAGCAGTTCTTC. It specifies CASSRRQGDNEQFF.

This chain joins TRBV12-5 and TRBJ2-2; 7 bases match TRBD1. This CDR3 has 15 amino acids. Per the germline V gene, CDR1 is LGHNT and CDR2 is FRNRAP. V gave up 6 bases and J gave up 4 bases; unmatched junction bases: 8. CDR3 protein: CASGPQGVGTGELFF. The DNA of the CDR3 is TGTGCTAGTGGGCCGCAGGGGGTGGGCACCGGGGAGCTGTTTTTT.

A few counts support this clonotype. The chain combines TRBV20-1 with TRBJ2-3; D may correspond to TRBD1 or TRBD2 (6 bases each). Trimming took off 0 bases at V and 3 bases at J, with 13 bases between the two ends. The V gene's germline CDR1 is DFQATT and CDR2 SNEGSKA (reference sequence). The CDR3 runs to 15 residues. Here the CDR3 DNA reads TGCAGTGCTAGAGATTATAAGGGGGGAACAGATACGCAGTATTTT. Its protein is CSARDYKGGTDTQYF.

This clonotype came up many times. This chain connects TRBV12-3 or TRBV12-4 to TRBJ1-3, with D possibly TRBD1 on 5 matching bases. CDR3 length: 15 amino acids. The V end lost 3 bases, the J end lost 0 bases, and 9 bases lay between the germline ends. CDR3 coding DNA: TGTGCCAGCAGTTTTGGGGGTGACTCTGGAAACACCATATATTTT. The encoded protein is CASSFGGDSGNTIYF.

At least ten counts were recorded for this clonotype. V usage is TRBV10-3 and J usage is TRBJ2-1; D remains ambiguous. This CDR3 region has 12 residues. Trimming took 4 bases from V and 8 from J, leaving 9 bases between them. Germline loops: CDR1 ENHRY, CDR2 SYGVKD. Written as DNA, the CDR3 is TGTGCCATCAGTGGACCGTGGGATGAGCAGTTCTTC. Its protein product is CAISGPWDEQFF.